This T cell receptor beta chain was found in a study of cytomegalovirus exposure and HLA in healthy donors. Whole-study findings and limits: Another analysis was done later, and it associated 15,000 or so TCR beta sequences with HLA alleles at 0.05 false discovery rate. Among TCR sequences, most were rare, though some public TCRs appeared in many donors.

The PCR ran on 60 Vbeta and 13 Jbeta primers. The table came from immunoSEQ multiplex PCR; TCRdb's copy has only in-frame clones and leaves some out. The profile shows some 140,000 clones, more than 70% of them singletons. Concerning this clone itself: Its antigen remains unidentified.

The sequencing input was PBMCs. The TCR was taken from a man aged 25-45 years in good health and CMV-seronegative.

CDR3 DNA: TGTGCCAGCAGCGGAGGGGGGGAATCCTACGAGCAGTACTTC. This sequence encodes CASSGGGESYEQYF. This chain connects TRBV9 to TRBJ2-7, with D possibly being TRBD2 (7 bases). V dropped 3 bases and J dropped 1 base, with 11 bases sitting between them. Looked up from germline, CDR1 is SGDLS and CDR2 is YYNGEE. This CDR3 region has 14 residues.